What follows are 7 T cell receptor beta chains derived from one specimen sequenced in a study of blood T cell repertoires in COVID-19. Some clones are missing from TCRdb's copy, which holds only in-frame ones; the method was immunoSEQ multiplex PCR. The table lists 130,000 to 150,000 clones, about 80% of them singletons, with 9.2% in the top ten. Sequenced sample: PBMCs or T cells enriched from blood (not recorded which). These receptors came from a man aged 50-60 years who had recovered from COVID-19.

The chain has TRBV6-4 and TRBJ1-1, with a weak D call TRBD1 (6 bases). There are 18 residues in the CDR3. Germline assignment: CDR1 MRHNA and CDR2 SNTAGT. The V end was cut by 6 bases, the J end by 1 base, with 24 bases between. The CDR3 region has the DNA TGTGCCAGCAGGGTTAATACAGGGAACGGGGACGGGAACACTGAAGCTTTCTTT. Residues: CASRVNTGNGDGNTEAFF.

The chain combines TRBV9 with TRBJ2-3; D may be TRBD2 (6 bases). This CDR3 spans 16 amino acids. V was clipped by 3 bases and J by 5 bases, with 19 bases between them. Germline CDR1 is SGDLS and CDR2 is YYNGEE. This CDR3 reads CASSDTSTLMVDTQYF. CDR3 in DNA: TGTGCCAGCAGCGACACTAGCACCCTTATGGTAGATACGCAGTATTTT.

The J gene is TRBJ2-3, the V gene TRBV3-1 (or the pseudogene TRBV3-2), with D unresolved. In germline, CDR1 is LGHDT, CDR2 YNNKEL (reference sequence). The length of the CDR3 is 13 residues. V lost 2 bases and J 2 bases, leaving 5 bases between the germline ends. The CDR3 is CASSQSLTDTQYF. CDR3 coding DNA: TGTGCCAGCAGCCAATCACTCACAGATACGCAGTATTTT.

For the CDR3, the DNA is TGTGCCAGCAGCAACGGACTAGCGGGGGGTGGTGAGCAGTTCTTC. Protein sequence: CASSNGLAGGGEQFF. This chain uses TRBV6-5 with TRBJ2-1; 14 bases line up with TRBD2. Trimming removed 6 bases from V and 9 bases from J; junction bases left unmatched: 7. The germline V gene has CDR1 MNHEY and CDR2 SVGAGI. The CDR3 covers 15 residues.

The chain couples TRBV28 to TRBJ1-6, with 8 positions matching TRBD1. From germline, CDR1 is MDHEN and CDR2 SYDVKM. With V trimmed by 2 bases and J by 7 bases, 10 bases remained unmatched. The CDR3 extends over 17 amino acids. The CDR3 sequence is CASSLTPGQGLNSPLHF. In DNA form, the CDR3 reads TGTGCCAGCAGTTTAACTCCCGGACAGGGTCTGAATTCACCCCTCCACTTT.

This chain uses TRBV15 with TRBJ2-7; D might be TRBD2 (5 bases). The CDR3 sequence is 15 residues long. V lost 0 bases and J 2 bases, leaving 11 bases between the germline ends. Germline CDR1 reads LNHNV; CDR2 reads YYDKDF (reference sequence). The CDR3 bases are TGTGCCACCAGCAGAGATTGGACGGGGACCTACGAGCAGTACTTC. Translation: CATSRDWTGTYEQYF.

The rearrangement links TRBV9 to TRBJ2-3; 9 nucleotides agree with TRBD2. Looked up from germline, CDR1 is SGDLS and CDR2 is YYNGEE. CDR3 length: 16 amino acids. Trimming at V came to 4 bases and at J to 4 bases, leaving 10 bases not matched to a gene. Written as DNA, the CDR3 is TGTGCCAGCAGCCCCCGTAGCGGGGGAACGGCAGATACGCAGTATTTT. Translation gives CASSPRSGGTADTQYF.